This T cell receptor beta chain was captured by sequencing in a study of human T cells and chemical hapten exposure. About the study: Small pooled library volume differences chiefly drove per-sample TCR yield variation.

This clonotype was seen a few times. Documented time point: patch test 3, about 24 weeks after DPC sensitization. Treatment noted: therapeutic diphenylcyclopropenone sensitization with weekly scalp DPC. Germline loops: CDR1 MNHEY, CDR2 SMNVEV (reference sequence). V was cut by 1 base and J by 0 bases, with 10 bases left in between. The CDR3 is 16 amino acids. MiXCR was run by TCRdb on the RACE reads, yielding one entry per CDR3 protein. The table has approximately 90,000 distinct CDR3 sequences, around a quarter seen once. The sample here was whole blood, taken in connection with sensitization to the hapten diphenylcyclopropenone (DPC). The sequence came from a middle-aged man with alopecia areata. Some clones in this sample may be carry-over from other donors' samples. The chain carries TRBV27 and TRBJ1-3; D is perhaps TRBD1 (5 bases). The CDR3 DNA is TGTGCCAGCAGTTTATTTTTCGGGGGCTCTGGAAACACCATATATTTT. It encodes CASSLFFGGSGNTIYF.